These 10 T cell receptor beta chains originate from one sample sequenced in a study of tumor and adjacent non-tumor tissue in lung cancer. A modified ARM-PCR protocol with three rounds of nested PCR amplified TCRbeta. One entry per CDR3 protein, called by TCRdb with MiXCR from the multiplex PCR reads. The data hold some 120,000 distinct CDR3 sequences, with 66% observed a single time. The template was RNA from unsorted bulk tissue. The sequencing sample was made of lung tumor tissue. The receptors here all came from a man between 25 and 39 years old with non-small cell lung cancer.

Points on this clonotype: The junction departs from the called germline gene at one end, perhaps through a read error. DNA of the CDR3: TGTACCATCAGTGAGTCGGTCTGGGCGGACACTGAAGCTTCCTTT. It codes for CTISESVWADTEASF. The rearrangement links TRBV10-3 to TRBJ1-1, with D perhaps matching TRBD1 (5 bases). Germline V gene sequence: CDR1 ENHRY, CDR2 SYGVKD. This CDR3 spans 15 amino acids.

As to this clonotype: This CDR3 fails to terminate in the conserved phenylalanine or tryptophan, so it likely reflects a read error. V gene TRBV12-3 or TRBV12-4 combines with J gene TRBJ2-7, with D maybe TRBD2 (6 bases). The CDR3 totals 14 residues. V dropped 3 bases and J dropped 2 bases, with 11 bases sitting between them. The CDR3 region is CASSLGLSPYEQYY. DNA of the CDR3: TGTGCCAGCAGTTTGGGACTGTCCCCCTACGAGCAGTACTAC.

A word on this clonotype: This may arise from a read error, as a much more abundant clone is one base away. V usage is TRBV4-3 and J usage is TRBJ2-1, with D possibly called TRBD1 or TRBD2 (7 bases each). This CDR3 region has 15 residues. The germline CDR1 and CDR2 sequences are LGHNA and YSLEER. CDR3 protein: CTSGEDRVNYNEQFF. The CDR3 nucleotides are TGCACCAGCGGGGAAGACAGGGTGAACTACAATGAGCAGTTCTTC.

The genes are TRBV28 and TRBJ1-4; D may be TRBD1 (5 bases). The CDR3 extends over 13 amino acids. Trimming removed 2 bases at V and 7 bases at J, with 8 bases between. Germline V lookup: CDR1 MDHEN, CDR2 SYDVKM. The CDR3 nucleotides read TGTGCCAGCAGTTTAGTGGGGGTTGAAAAACTGTTTTTT. The encoded protein is CASSLVGVEKLFF.

V usage is TRBV11-3 and J usage is TRBJ2-1; TRBD2 might be the D (6 bases). V shed 2 bases and J shed 8 bases, with 19 bases lying between them. Germline-derived CDR1 and CDR2 are SGHNT and YENEEA. This CDR3 contains 16 residues. CDR3 bases: TGTGCCAGCAGCTTAAAGGCTAGCGCCTACCACGATGAGCAGTTCTTC. It translates to CASSLKASAYHDEQFF.

This clonotype has a count of ten or more. The chain combines TRBV12-3 or TRBV12-4 with TRBJ1-1, with D unclear. The CDR3 loop spans 15 amino acids. V was cut by 2 bases and J by 5 bases, with 15 bases left in between. The CDR3 region is CASSLKNTRGTEAFF. CDR3 in DNA: TGTGCCAGCAGTTTAAAGAACACTCGAGGGACTGAAGCTTTCTTT.

The rearrangement uses TRBV20-1 and TRBJ1-5; D unresolved. This CDR3 contains 14 residues. Deletions cut 4 bases from V and 4 bases from J, with 14 bases between. Germline lookup yields CDR1 DFQATT and CDR2 SNEGSKA (reference sequence). The CDR3 DNA reads TGCAGTGCTAATCGCGGGAGTGCTAATCAGCCCCAGCATTTT. This sequence encodes CSANRGSANQPQHF.

This clonotype showed up just a few times. This CDR3 is CAWSVLGTSGSDEQFF. The CDR3 nucleotides read TGTGCCTGGAGTGTACTGGGGACTAGCGGGAGCGATGAGCAGTTCTTC. The rearrangement joins TRBV30 to TRBJ2-1, with TRBD2 identical over 14 bases. Germline CDR1 is GTSNPN and CDR2 is SVGIG (reference sequence). CDR3 size: 16 residues. V was pared by 0 bases and J by 8 bases, with 6 bases of the junction left unmatched.

A few counts support this clonotype. This sequence joins TRBV20-1 and TRBJ1-4, with D possibly being TRBD1 (6 bases). Germline V CDR1 and CDR2: DFQATT, SNEGSKA (reference sequence). V was clipped by 2 bases and J by 6 bases, with 19 bases between them. The CDR3 totals 16 residues. The CDR3 loop is CSARRSNRASDEKLFF. CDR3 nucleotides: TGCAGTGCTAGACGATCCAACAGGGCCTCGGATGAAAAACTGTTTTTT.

With regard to this clonotype: This likely comes from a read error, as the CDR3 has no conserved phenylalanine or tryptophan at its end. The rearrangement joins TRBV19 to TRBJ2-2; TRBD2 matches at 12 bases. Germline CDR1 is LNHDA and CDR2 is SQIVND (reference sequence). Trimming at V came to 3 bases and at J to 5 bases, leaving 10 bases not matched to a gene. There are 18 residues in the CDR3. The CDR3 loop is CASSIGLAGGMGTGELFL. CDR3 nucleotides: TGTGCCAGTAGTATTGGCCTAGCGGGAGGGATGGGGACCGGGGAGCTGTTTCTT.